A single T cell receptor beta chain is shown here with its context. Libraries were prepared by immunoSEQ multiplex PCR; TCRdb keeps only in-frame clonotypes and omits some of them. This sample yields some 360,000 clones, of which around 67% are seen a single time; about 10% belongs to the top ten. With 3 bases removed from V and 2 bases from J, the gap between germline ends came to 17 bases. In germline, CDR1 is MNHEY, CDR2 SMNVEV (reference sequence). The CDR3 sequence is 17 residues long. This specimen comes from a study of shared clonotypes between healthy human individuals. The rearrangement uses TRBV27 and TRBJ1-5; weak D call: TRBD1 (5 bases). The source is a man aged 30-40 years in good health. The sequenced sample consisted of memory CD4+ T cells sorted from blood. Subset in this sample: CD45RA-negative fraction. In DNA, the CDR3 is TGTGCCAGCAGTTTTGAGACAGCAACCACTCGCAATCAGCCCCAGCATTTT. Residues: CASSFETATTRNQPQHF.